This T cell receptor (beta chain) appears in the sequencing data of a study of cytomegalovirus exposure and HLA in healthy donors. 13 Jbeta primers and 60 Vbeta primers were used for the PCR. TCRdb's copy holds only in-frame clones and misses some; the assay was immunoSEQ multiplex PCR. The sample records fewer than 150,000 clones, around 70% being singletons. V lost 2 bases to trimming and J lost 6 bases, with 11 bases between them. The CDR3 is made up of 14 amino acids. The V gene's germline CDR1 is MNHNY and CDR2 SVGAGI (reference sequence). The sequence was obtained from a woman between 40 and 50 years old in good health and CMV-seronegative. Sequenced sample: PBMCs. The J gene is TRBJ2-1, the V gene TRBV6-6; weak D call: TRBD2 (5 bases). Written as DNA, the CDR3 is TGTGCCAGCAGTTACCGGGGATCGCTCAATGAGCAGTTCTTC. Its translation: CASSYRGSLNEQFF.